This T cell receptor (beta chain) is drawn from a study of blood T cell repertoires in COVID-19 (dated by TCRdb to 2019 to 2021). Background for the entire study: Collaborator samples came from the United States, Italy and Spain and covered acute and convalescent phases of COVID-19. The sample metadata nearly always contained a de-identified subject ID, COVID-19 status, age in years and sex. The repertoires were released in a freely available public database intended as a resource for research on the immune response to SARS-CoV-2. Where available, HLA class I and class II types were obtained from metadata supplied by the sample provider rather than from assay-based typing. Deeply sampled blood TCRbeta repertoires from subjects exposed to, actively infected with, or recovered from COVID-19 were included in the dataset. The samples were drawn from two sources: the first 160 participants of the ongoing ImmuneRACE study, and 1,200 or so subjects contributed by 6 global collaborators. The prospective study material was composed of cDNA or gDNA derived from T cells, B-cell-depleted T cells, or PBMCs.

The paper as a whole reports these results and caveats: Clinical and demographic metadata were provided uncurated, with the amount varying by source and participant.

The immunoSEQ Assay, a bias-controlled multiplex PCR, was used to amplify TCRbeta CDR3 regions from genomic DNA. Per the source publication's procedure: The number of nucleated cells in each sample was estimated by amplification of reference gene primers within the assay. To quantify the absolute abundance of each unique TCRbeta CDR3 rearrangement, sequence reads were collapsed and filtered. For each sample, productive Simpson clonality was calculated by taking the square root of Simpson's diversity index across productive rearrangements. This is the immuneACCESS table as TCRdb keeps it, with only in-frame sequences that have V and J called. A part of the clones is gone; compared with another copy, unresolved V genes explain less than half, and the rest is unexplained. That table supplies the V and J calls and clone size; D and trimming were determined from the DNA. The sample records more than 350,000 clones, over 75% of which are singletons. Jointly, the top ten make up 0.9% to 1.1% of the sample.

Concerning this clone itself: Its antigen is currently not known. Base qualities are not provided; no much larger clone lies one nucleotide away.

V is clipped by 8 bases and J by 7 bases, and the sequence between their germline boundaries is 8 bases long. The CDR3 measures 11 amino acids from cysteine to phenylalanine. The kept DNA is CDR3 alone, 33 bases in frame from the first base. The germline V gene supplies CDR1 ENHRY and CDR2 SYGVKD. Enrolling through a virtual design, the prospective study's participants ranged in age from roughly 18 to 95 years and lived across 20 to 30 United States geographic areas. To assign participants to cohorts, the prospective study relied on clinical history that participants themselves reported in a screening survey and a study questionnaire. For ImmuneRACE Cohort 3, a participant was defined as recovered based on two consecutive negative NP/OP PCR tests, clearance by a healthcare professional, or resolution of symptoms. Mobile phlebotomists in the prospective study collected whole blood, serum and a nasopharyngeal or oropharyngeal swab from every participant. Additional blood draws and questionnaires over a roughly two-month period could optionally be provided by prospective study participants. Blood samples from the prospective study were shipped frozen or at room temperature prior to DNA extraction.

Rearrangement joined TRBV10-3 to TRBJ1-4, with no reliable assignment of the D segment. Specimen: PBMCs or T cells enriched from blood (not recorded which). This clonotype was obtained from a man aged 18 to 30 who had recovered from COVID-19. In nucleotides, the sequence is TGTGCCATCCGGGTGGGTGAAAAACTGTTTTTT. This yields the protein CAIRVGEKLFF.